These 21 T cell receptor beta chains were all obtained from the same sample, sequenced in a study of T-cell reconstitution after alpha-beta-depleted transplantation in children. A library of TCRbeta sequences, prepared with unique molecular identifiers, was generated. TCRdb called the PCR reads again in MiXCR, with one record for every CDR3 protein. Here the sample spans more than 250,000 distinct CDR3 sequences, almost 10% being singletons. The specimen comprised PBMCs from the stem cell graft donor, sampled from the stem cell graft. The receptors were gathered from a human donor who donated a stem cell graft to a child with SCID.

Of note for this clonotype: One end of the junction is discordant with germline, which a read error may explain. The V call is TRBV2, the J call TRBJ2-7; D gene ambiguous. The CDR3 has 14 amino acids. Germline V gene sequence: CDR1 SNHLY, CDR2 FYNNEI. CDR3 sequence: CAGSLASDGYEQYF. In nucleotides, the CDR3 is TGTGCCGGCAGTCTCGCCTCGGACGGCTACGAGCAGTACTTC.

The gene calls are TRBV3-1 and TRBJ2-6; D remains ambiguous. Looked up from germline, CDR1 is LGHDT and CDR2 is YNNKEL (reference sequence). The CDR3 has 18 amino acids. Trimming pared 0 bases from V and 2 bases from J, leaving 14 bases between. CDR3 nucleotides: TGTGCCAGCAGCCAAGAAGATAGGCTCCGAGCTGGGGCCAACGTCCTGACTTTC. The encoded protein is CASSQEDRLRAGANVLTF. The full variable domain, rest sourced from reference TRBV3-1 and TRBJ2-6, is DTAVSQTPKYLVTQMGNDKSIKCEQNLGHDTMYWYKQDSKKFLKIMFSYNNKELIINETVPNRFSPKSPDKAHLNLHINSLELGDSAVYFCASSQEDRLRAGANVLTFGAGSRLTVL.

This clonotype appeared many times. CDR3 nucleotide sequence: TGTGCCACCAGCATAGACAGGGGATACGAGCAGTACTTC. It encodes CATSIDRGYEQYF. J is TRBJ2-7 and V is TRBV15; 8 nucleotides line up with TRBD1. Trimming cost V 4 bases and J 4 bases; bases outside gene matches: 3. The CDR3 loop spans 13 amino acids. The germline gives CDR1 LNHNV, CDR2 YYDKDF (reference sequence).

The CDR3 DNA sequence: TGTGCCAGTAGATTCGACAGGGGGGAAGGCTACACCTTC. This sequence encodes CASRFDRGEGYTF. The chain couples TRBV19 to TRBJ1-2; 9 nucleotides agree with TRBD1. J was trimmed by 8 bases and V by 6 bases; bases with no gene match: 7. CDR3 length: 13 residues. Germline values: CDR1 LNHDA, CDR2 SQIVND (reference sequence).

This clonotype was seen many times. The genes are TRBV12-3 or TRBV12-4 and TRBJ2-1; 7 bases match TRBD1. CDR3 size: 15 residues. The V segment lost 3 bases and the J segment 9 bases; nucleotides outside the gene matches: 11. The CDR3: CASSLVRDRVAEQFF. The CDR3 region has the DNA TGTGCCAGCAGTTTGGTTCGCGACAGGGTGGCTGAGCAGTTCTTC.

This clonotype was counted a few times. The V and J genes are TRBV2 and TRBJ1-5; TRBD1 agrees at 8 bases. The CDR3 is 14 residues long. CDR1 is SNHLY and CDR2 is FYNNEI in the germline V gene. V trimming: 3 bases; J trimming: 7 bases; junction bases outside the gene matches: 5. For the CDR3, the DNA is TGTGCCAGCAGTGATTCAGGGGGCCGGCAGCCCCAGCATTTT. Its translation is CASSDSGGRQPQHF.

A few counts support this clonotype. The chain couples TRBV14 to TRBJ2-2; perhaps TRBD1 as D (5 bases). The V gene's germline CDR1 is SGHDN and CDR2 FVKESK. The CDR3 consists of 14 residues. V shed 5 bases and J shed 4 bases, with 11 bases lying between them. The CDR3 is CASSSRQITGELFF. The CDR3 nucleotides are TGTGCCAGCAGCAGCCGACAGATCACCGGGGAGCTGTTTTTT.

The V gene is TRBV12-3 or TRBV12-4, the J gene TRBJ1-5; D remains unclear. This CDR3 has 16 residues. V lost 5 bases, J lost 5 bases, and 19 bases lay in between. In DNA, the CDR3 is TGTGCCAGCAGTGGTCGGATAAACCCTAAGGATCAGCCCCAGCATTTT. Translated, it gives CASSGRINPKDQPQHF.

This clonotype was seen a handful of times. The chain links TRBV7-6 to TRBJ2-7; 7 bases align to TRBD2. The CDR3 sequence is 17 residues long. The trim removed 5 bases at V and 5 bases at J, leaving 18 bases unmatched. The V gene's germline CDR1 is SGHVS and CDR2 FNYEAQ. The CDR3 protein is CASSPETSQLSVHEQYF. As DNA, the CDR3 is TGTGCCAGCAGCCCCGAGACTAGCCAGTTGTCTGTTCACGAGCAGTACTTC.

This clonotype was seen a handful of times. V and J are TRBV7-6 and TRBJ2-3; 8 bases are a match to TRBD1. V lost 1 base to trimming and J lost 2 bases; unmatched junction nucleotides: 17. The CDR3 runs to 20 residues. CDR1 is SGHVS and CDR2 is FNYEAQ in the germline V gene. The CDR3 is CASSLVGRDRRRSNTDTQYF. The CDR3 DNA reads as TGTGCCAGCAGCTTAGTTGGGCGGGACAGGAGACGATCCAACACAGATACGCAGTATTTT.

This chain connects TRBV29-1 to TRBJ1-2; D remains unclear. This CDR3 spans 9 amino acids. Germline values: CDR1 SQVTM, CDR2 ANQGSEA. V lost 3 bases to trimming and J lost 6 bases, with 2 bases between them. CDR3 nucleotides: TGCAGCGTTGATGATGGCTACACCTTC. Its translation is CSVDDGYTF. The complete variable domain, with remaining parts taken from reference TRBV29-1 and TRBJ1-2, reads SAVISQKPSRDICQRGTSLTIQCQVDSQVTMMFWYRQQPGQSLTLIATANQGSEATYESGFVIDKFPISRPNLTFSTLTVSNMSPEDSSIYLCSVDDGYTFGSGTRLTVV.

This clonotype was counted between two and nine times. This chain connects TRBV20-1 to TRBJ1-1; TRBD1 might be the D (5 bases). The germline CDR1 and CDR2 sequences are DFQATT and SNEGSKA (reference sequence). V lost 2 bases to trimming and J lost 0 bases, with 7 bases between them. This CDR3 region has 13 residues. The CDR3 DNA sequence: TGCAGTGCTAGACCAGGGCTGAACACTGAAGCTTTCTTT. This encodes CSARPGLNTEAFF.

The gene calls are TRBV11-2 and TRBJ2-7; D is undetermined. CDR1 is SGHAT and CDR2 is FQNNGV in the germline V gene. Trimming cost V 2 bases and J 3 bases, with 8 bases left between them. CDR3 size: 13 residues. The CDR3 region has the DNA TGTGCCAGCAGCTTATCGGTGATCTACGAGCAGTACTTC. It codes for CASSLSVIYEQYF.

This clonotype was found a few times. The chain has TRBV12-3 or TRBV12-4 and TRBJ1-5, with D perhaps matching TRBD1 (6 bases). The CDR3 spans 17 residues. The V gene lost 1 base and the J gene lost 3 bases, with 16 bases spanning the gap. The CDR3 region has the DNA TGTGCCAGCAGTTTAGGGACAGCCCCACGGGACAATCAGCCCCAGCATTTT. This translates into CASSLGTAPRDNQPQHF.

Remarks on this clonotype: The junction does not match germline at one end; this may be a read error. This chain connects TRBV7-7 to TRBJ2-1, with TRBD1 identical over 9 bases. Germline V gene data show CDR1 as SSHAT and CDR2 as FNYEAQ (reference sequence). This CDR3 is built from 14 residues. The CDR3 nucleotides read TGTGCTAGCAGCCCCGACGAAGGACAGGGGAGGCAGTTCTTC. Translation: CASSPDEGQGRQFF.

This clonotype has ten or more counts. The chain has TRBV7-2 and TRBJ2-1; D is undetermined. Deletions cut 2 bases from V and 6 bases from J, with 8 bases between. Germline-derived CDR1 and CDR2 are SGHTA and FQGNSA. This CDR3 spans 13 amino acids. The CDR3 nucleotides read TGTGCCAGCAGCTTAATGGGAAGCAATGAGCAGTTCTTC. Protein product: CASSLMGSNEQFF. Using reference TRBV7-2 and TRBJ2-1 for the parts outside the CDR3, the full variable domain is GAGVSQSPSNKVTEKGKDVELRCDPISGHTALYWYRQSLGQGLEFLIYFQGNSAPDKSGLPSDRFSAERTGGSVSTLTIQRTQQEDSAVYLCASSLMGSNEQFFGPGTRLTVL.

This chain connects TRBV7-2 to TRBJ1-1; 10 positions agree with TRBD1. Germline V lookup: CDR1 SGHTA, CDR2 FQGNSA. Germline trimming cut 6 bases from V and 4 bases from J; bases unmatched to any gene: 5. This CDR3 has 14 amino acids. The CDR3 DNA follows: TGTGCCAGCAGTAGGGGACAGGGGAGCACTGAAGCTTTCTTT. Its protein product is CASSRGQGSTEAFF.

The chain combines TRBV7-9 with TRBJ1-1; possibly TRBD1 for D (6 bases). The CDR3 length is 14 residues. Trimming stripped 5 bases from V and 1 base from J, with 11 bases between. Germline V lookup: CDR1 SEHNR, CDR2 FQNEAQ (reference sequence). CDR3 nucleotides: TGTGCCAGCAGCGATGACAGGTGGAACACTGAAGCTTTCTTT. This encodes CASSDDRWNTEAFF. The variable domain in full, completed from reference TRBV7-9 and TRBJ1-1, reads DTGVSQNPRHKITKRGQNVTFRCDPISEHNRLYWYRQTLGQGPEFLTYFQNEAQLEKSRLLSDRFSAERPKGSFSTLEIQRTEQGDSAMYLCASSDDRWNTEAFFGQGTRLTVV.

This clonotype showed up many times. This chain connects TRBV9 to TRBJ2-1, with TRBD2 matching 9 bases. With V trimmed by 2 bases and J by 8 bases, 8 bases remained unmatched. Germline values: CDR1 SGDLS, CDR2 YYNGEE. The CDR3 is 15 residues long. The CDR3 nucleotides are TGTGCCAGCAGCGTGGCTAGCGGGGTTAGGGATGAGCAGTTCTTC. This translates into CASSVASGVRDEQFF.

This clonotype was observed at least ten times. This rearrangement joins TRBV12-3 or TRBV12-4 to TRBJ1-4, with D perhaps TRBD1 (5 bases). V was shortened by 5 bases and J by 1 base, with 11 bases between the two germline ends. The CDR3 extends over 15 amino acids. The CDR3 sequence: CASSGGTETNEKLFF. The CDR3 region has the DNA TGTGCCAGCAGTGGGGGGACGGAAACTAATGAAAAACTGTTTTTT.

This clonotype was counted only a few times. The genes are TRBV6-5 and TRBJ2-5, with 13 bases aligning to TRBD2. Germline assignment: CDR1 MNHEY and CDR2 SVGAGI. The CDR3 totals 14 residues. V lost 4 bases and J lost 6; bases outside the gene matches: 2. CDR3 sequence reads: CASSSGLAGKTQYF. The CDR3 DNA is TGTGCCAGCAGTTCGGGACTAGCGGGAAAGACCCAGTACTTC.